Here is one TCR beta chain with its context. Some clones are missing from TCRdb's copy, which holds only in-frame ones; the method was immunoSEQ multiplex PCR. The sample contains some 760,000 clones, roughly 85% of which appear only once. The data were taken from a study of shared T cell receptors in the human thymus. This CDR3 is built from 14 residues. Per the germline V gene, CDR1 is MNHEY and CDR2 is SVGAGI. Trimming took 2 bases from V and 3 from J; bases not matched to a gene: 1. A further study also used this sample, focusing on human thymus T cells. That work contributes: Corrective surgery for congenital heart defects was being performed on the healthy Finnish infants who were the donors. The study used thymus tissue resected during corrective heart surgery. Thymic and blood repertoires seemed to favor certain V and J genes. Related work showed strongly overlapping thymic repertoires across unrelated individuals.

Specimen: thymocytes. The chain couples TRBV6-5 to TRBJ2-4; TRBD2 matches 7 bases. This TCR was recovered from a girl under three years old with a congenital heart defect. Here the CDR3 reads CASSYGEGKNIQYF. The CDR3 DNA is TGTGCCAGCAGTTACGGGGAGGGCAAAAACATTCAGTACTTC.